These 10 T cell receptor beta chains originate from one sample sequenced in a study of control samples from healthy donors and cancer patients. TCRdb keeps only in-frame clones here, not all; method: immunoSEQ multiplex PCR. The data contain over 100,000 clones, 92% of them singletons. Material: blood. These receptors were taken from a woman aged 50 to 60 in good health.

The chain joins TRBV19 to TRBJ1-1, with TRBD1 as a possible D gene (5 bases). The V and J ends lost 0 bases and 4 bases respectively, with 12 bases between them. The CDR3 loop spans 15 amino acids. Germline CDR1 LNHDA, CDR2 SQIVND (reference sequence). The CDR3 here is CASSIDRGASTEAFF. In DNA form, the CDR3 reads TGTGCCAGTAGTATAGATCGCGGGGCGAGCACTGAAGCTTTCTTT.

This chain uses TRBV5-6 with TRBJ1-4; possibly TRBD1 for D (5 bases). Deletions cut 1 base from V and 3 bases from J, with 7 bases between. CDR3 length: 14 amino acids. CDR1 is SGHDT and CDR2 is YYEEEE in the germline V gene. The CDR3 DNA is TGTGCCAGCAGCTTGCAGGGCCCTAATGAAAAACTGTTTTTT. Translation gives CASSLQGPNEKLFF.

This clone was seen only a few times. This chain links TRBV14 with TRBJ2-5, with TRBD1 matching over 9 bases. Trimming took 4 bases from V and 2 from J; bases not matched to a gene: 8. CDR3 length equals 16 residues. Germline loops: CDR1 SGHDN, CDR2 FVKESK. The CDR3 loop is CASSPLWGQGQETQYF. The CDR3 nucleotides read TGTGCCAGCAGCCCTTTGTGGGGACAGGGACAAGAGACCCAGTACTTC.

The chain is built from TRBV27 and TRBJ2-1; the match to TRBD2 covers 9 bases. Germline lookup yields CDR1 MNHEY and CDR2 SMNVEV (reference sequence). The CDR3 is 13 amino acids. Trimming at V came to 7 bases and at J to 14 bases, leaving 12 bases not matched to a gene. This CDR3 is CASTRREGWREFF. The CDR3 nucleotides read TGTGCCAGCACCCGGCGGGAGGGCTGGCGGGAGTTCTTC.

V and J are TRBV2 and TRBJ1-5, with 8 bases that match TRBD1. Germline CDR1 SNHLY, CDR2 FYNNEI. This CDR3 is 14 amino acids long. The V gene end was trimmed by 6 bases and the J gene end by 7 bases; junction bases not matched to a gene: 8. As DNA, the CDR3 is TGTGCCAGCAGCGAACCAGGGGGCGGGCAGCCCCAGCATTTT. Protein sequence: CASSEPGGGQPQHF.

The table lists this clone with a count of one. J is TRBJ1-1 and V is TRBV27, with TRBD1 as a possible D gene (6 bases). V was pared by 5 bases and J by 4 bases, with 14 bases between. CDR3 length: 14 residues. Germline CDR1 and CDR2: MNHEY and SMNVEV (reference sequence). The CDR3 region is CASSLSWGATEAFF. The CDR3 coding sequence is TGTGCCAGCAGTCTCTCTTGGGGGGCCACTGAAGCTTTCTTT.

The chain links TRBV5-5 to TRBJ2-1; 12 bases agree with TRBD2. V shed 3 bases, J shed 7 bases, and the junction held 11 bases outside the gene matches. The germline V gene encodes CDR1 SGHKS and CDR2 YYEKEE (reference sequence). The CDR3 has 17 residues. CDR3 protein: CASSWGPSGGARNEQFF. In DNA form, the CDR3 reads TGTGCCAGCAGCTGGGGCCCTAGCGGGGGGGCCAGGAATGAGCAGTTCTTC. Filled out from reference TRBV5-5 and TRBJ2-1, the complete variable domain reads DAGVTQSPTHLIKTRGQQVTLRCSPISGHKSVSWYQQVLGQGPQFIFQYYEKEERGRGNFPDRFSARQFPNYSSELNVNALLLGDSALYLCASSWGPSGGARNEQFFGPGTRLTVL.

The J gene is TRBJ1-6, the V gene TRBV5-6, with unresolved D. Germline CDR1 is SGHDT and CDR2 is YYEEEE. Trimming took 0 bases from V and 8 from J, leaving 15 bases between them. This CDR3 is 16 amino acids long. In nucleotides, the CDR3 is TGTGCCAGCAGCTTGGCAGCCGGAAAACCTGATTCACCCCTCCACTTT. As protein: CASSLAAGKPDSPLHF.

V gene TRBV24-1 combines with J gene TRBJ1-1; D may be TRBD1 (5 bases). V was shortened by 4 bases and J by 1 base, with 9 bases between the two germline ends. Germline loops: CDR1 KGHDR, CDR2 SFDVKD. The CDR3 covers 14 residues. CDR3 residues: CATSEAGPNTEAFF. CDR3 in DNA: TGTGCCACCAGTGAGGCAGGGCCGAACACTGAAGCTTTCTTT.

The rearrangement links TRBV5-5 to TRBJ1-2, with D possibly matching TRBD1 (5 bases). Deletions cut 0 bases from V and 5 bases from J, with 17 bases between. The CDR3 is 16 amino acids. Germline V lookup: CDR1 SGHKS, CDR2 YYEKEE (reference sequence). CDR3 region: CASSLEFVRESYGYTF. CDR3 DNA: TGTGCCAGCAGCTTGGAGTTTGTCAGGGAATCGTATGGCTACACCTTC. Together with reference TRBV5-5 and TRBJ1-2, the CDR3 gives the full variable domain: DAGVTQSPTHLIKTRGQQVTLRCSPISGHKSVSWYQQVLGQGPQFIFQYYEKEERGRGNFPDRFSARQFPNYSSELNVNALLLGDSALYLCASSLEFVRESYGYTFGSGTRLTVV.